The clone carrying this T cell receptor (beta chain) occurred many times. No antigen is known for it. The data derive from a study of identical twins. The study's findings and limits: Donors were not followed over many years; analysis was cross-sectional. Compared with unrelated sharing, twin-shared out-of-frame alpha sequences had more low-probability sequences.

MiXCR, applied by TCRdb to the 5' RACE reads, yields one record per CDR3 protein. The table includes about 720,000 distinct CDR3 sequences, less than 10% detected once. Separately, the same data were catalogued under a study of yellow fever vaccine responses in identical twins. That paper states: Twins' vaccine T cell responses reportedly seemed partly convergent and partly personalized.

Sequenced: PBMCs. The source of this sequence is a young woman in good health.

The CDR3 nucleotides read TGTGCCAGCACCTGGCTCGGACGGGGAGGCACAGATACGCAGTATTTT. This codes for CASTWLGRGGTDTQYF. The genes are TRBV12-3 or TRBV12-4 and TRBJ2-3; possible D gene TRBD2, 5 bases. V was pared by 7 bases and J by 1 base, with 18 bases between. The CDR3 has 16 residues.